A selection of T cell receptor beta chains follows, all from one sample in a study of Graves' ophthalmopathy and Graves' hyperthyroidism. TCRdb processed the multiplex PCR reads anew with MiXCR; each CDR3 protein has one entry. The sample has approximately 210,000 distinct CDR3 sequences, 29% seen once. Sequenced: peripheral blood. These receptors originate from a man aged 50 to 60 with Graves' ophthalmopathy. Both conserved end residues are part of each CDR3. D genes are given only for firm matches.

D gene,V gene,J gene,CDR3 protein
.,TRBV7-2,TRBJ2-1,CAGDGGYNEQFF
.,TRBV6-1,TRBJ2-5,CASSGREGRLRETQYF
.,TRBV6-1,TRBJ2-4,CASSGGSQAKNIQYF
TRBD2,TRBV9,TRBJ2-2,CASSVRAGVAGELFF
TRBD2,TRBV5-1,TRBJ2-2,CASSLGSSGTGELFF
TRBD1,TRBV29-1,TRBJ1-3,CSADRDRAGNTIYF
.,TRBV6-5,TRBJ1-2,CASSYRGNGYTF
TRBD2,TRBV12-3/TRBV12-4,TRBJ2-7,CASSIGTSDRHEQYF
.,TRBV7-8,TRBJ2-7,CASSPQAASYEQYF
.,TRBV20-1,TRBJ2-5,CSVETQYF
.,TRBV4-2,TRBJ2-5,CASSQDRVIQETQYF